The 31 T cell receptor beta chains presented below share a single source sample, sequenced in a study of post-analysis software for immune sequencing data. Study-wide findings and caveats: Several TRBV segments (TRBV5-6, TRBV5-1 and TRBV20-1 among them) occurred more frequently in patients than in controls.

Every TCR beta cDNA library bore unique molecular identifiers. TCRdb redid the calling of the PCR reads with MiXCR, one entry per CDR3 protein. This table holds fewer than 550,000 distinct CDR3 sequences, around 31% found once. No antigen has been identified for these receptors. Material for sequencing was blood. These receptor sequences come from a girl aged 2-17 years with multiple sclerosis.

A few counts support this clonotype. This chain links TRBV6-2 or TRBV6-3 with TRBJ2-1; perhaps TRBD2 as D (5 bases). From germline, CDR1 is MNHEY and CDR2 SVGEGT. Trimming removed 2 bases at V and 4 bases at J, with 9 bases between. The CDR3 is 14 amino acids. The CDR3 here is CASSYDYLYNEQFF. In DNA form, the CDR3 reads TGTGCCAGCAGTTACGACTACCTATACAATGAGCAGTTCTTC.

This chain links TRBV12-3 or TRBV12-4 with TRBJ1-6; 8 bases are shared with TRBD1. The CDR3 is 14 amino acids. V shed 5 bases, J shed 5 bases, and the junction held 2 bases outside the gene matches. CDR3 DNA: TGTGCCAGCAGTGAGACAGGGGATAATTCACCCCTCCACTTT. Amino acids: CASSETGDNSPLHF.

The CDR3 loop is CASSQGQTANYGYTF. The CDR3, as DNA: TGTGCCAGCTCACAGGGACAAACCGCTAACTATGGCTACACCTTC. The V gene is TRBV18, the J gene TRBJ1-2; D may be TRBD1 (6 bases). CDR3 length equals 15 residues. Trimming stripped 4 bases from V and 0 bases from J, with 12 bases between. From germline, CDR1 is KGHSH and CDR2 LQKENI.

The sample holds a few counts of this clonotype. The chain joins TRBV10-3 to TRBJ1-2; TRBD1 aligns across 7 bases. The trim removed 5 bases at V and 0 bases at J, leaving 6 bases unmatched. This CDR3 has 15 residues. From germline, CDR1 is ENHRY and CDR2 SYGVKD. The CDR3 nucleotides read TGTGCCATCAGTCCCGGGGACAGCCCTAACTATGGCTACACCTTC. Translated, it gives CAISPGDSPNYGYTF.

This clonotype was detected a few times. The chain uses TRBV9 and TRBJ2-7, with 7 bases aligning to TRBD2. With 9 bases clipped from V and 2 bases from J, the junction kept 11 bases outside the gene matches. Germline CDR1 reads SGDLS; CDR2 reads YYNGEE. The CDR3 runs 14 residues. The CDR3 bases are TGTGCCACCCTAGTGGGGGGGGAAACCTACGAGCAGTACTTC. Its protein is CATLVGGETYEQYF.

The CDR3, as DNA: TGTGCCAGCAGTTTAAGGGCTTCACCCCTCCACTTT. The encoded protein is CASSLRASPLHF. The chain recombines TRBV27 with TRBJ1-6, with D uncertain. The germline V and J ends were trimmed by 2 bases and 9 bases, with 5 bases remaining between them. The CDR3 has 12 residues. Germline V gene sequence: CDR1 MNHEY, CDR2 SMNVEV (reference sequence).

The J gene is TRBJ2-3, the V gene TRBV11-1; TRBD2 might be the D (6 bases). This CDR3 is built from 14 residues. V shed 5 bases and J shed 11 bases, with 20 bases lying between them. Germline CDR1 is SGHAT and CDR2 is FQDESV (reference sequence). CDR3 nucleotides: TGTGCCAGCAGCCACCTGACCCGAGAGGAGGGGCAGTATTTT. This codes for CASSHLTREEGQYF.

This chain links TRBV18 with TRBJ2-5; TRBD1 matches 7 bases. The V segment lost 2 bases and the J segment 1 base; nucleotides outside the gene matches: 7. Germline CDR1 KGHSH, CDR2 LQKENI. This CDR3 is built from 16 residues. The CDR3 region has the DNA TGTGCCAGCTCACCAGGAAATGGACAGGCCCAAGAGACCCAGTACTTC. This translates into CASSPGNGQAQETQYF.

The chain carries TRBV6-5 and TRBJ2-1; 8 bases agree with TRBD1. The CDR3 totals 16 residues. V lost 6 bases, J lost 8 bases, and 15 bases stayed unmatched. The germline V gene has CDR1 MNHEY and CDR2 SVGAGI. CDR3 region: CASSLSGTGHTDEQFF. In DNA, the CDR3 is TGTGCCAGCAGCCTTTCGGGGACAGGTCATACGGATGAGCAGTTCTTC.

This rearrangement joins TRBV29-1 to TRBJ1-2; no definite D call. V lost 3 bases to trimming and J lost 2 bases, with 10 bases between them. This CDR3 spans 13 amino acids. The germline CDR1 and CDR2 sequences are SQVTM and ANQGSEA. The CDR3 region is CSVDTDENYGYTF. The CDR3 DNA reads as TGCAGCGTTGATACGGACGAAAACTATGGCTACACCTTC.

The chain has TRBV28 and TRBJ2-7; no definite D call. In germline, CDR1 is MDHEN, CDR2 SYDVKM. The CDR3 runs to 12 residues. V lost 6 bases to trimming and J lost 5 bases, with 11 bases between them. The CDR3 DNA reads TGTGCCAGCAGAAGCCCTGCCGACGAGCAGTACTTC. It specifies CASRSPADEQYF.

Of note for this clonotype: A much larger clone sits a single nucleotide away, making a read error possible. The final CDR3 position lacks the conserved phenylalanine or tryptophan, pointing to a likely read error. The chain has TRBV6-5 and TRBJ2-7, with a tentative D call TRBD2 (6 bases). Trimming cost V 6 bases and J 4 bases, with 16 bases left between them. CDR1 and CDR2 from the germline V gene are MNHEY and SVGAGI. The CDR3 extends over 14 amino acids. The CDR3, as DNA: TGTGCCAGCAGCCCTCCCGGGGGTGGATACGAGCAGTACTTA. This codes for CASSPPGGGYEQYL.

Comments on this clonotype: One end of the junction is discordant with germline, which a read error may explain. The rearrangement joins TRBV5-1 to TRBJ1-5, with D maybe TRBD1 (5 bases). CDR1 and CDR2 (germline): SGHRS, YFSETQ. This CDR3 has 14 amino acids. The CDR3 nucleotides are TGCGCCAGCCGCTTGGGGGTTACCAATCAGCCCCAGCATTTT. It specifies CASRLGVTNQPQHF.

V is TRBV10-3 and J is TRBJ2-2, with 8 bases that match TRBD1. Per the germline V gene, CDR1 is ENHRY and CDR2 is SYGVKD. V gave up 4 bases and J gave up 5 bases; unmatched junction bases: 6. The CDR3 consists of 15 residues. The CDR3, as DNA: TGTGCCATCAGTGCCTCAGGGGGCGAGACCGGGGAGCTGTTTTTT. Encoded protein: CAISASGGETGELFF.

The chain employs TRBV11-2 and TRBJ2-7, with 8 bases that match TRBD1. In germline, CDR1 is SGHAT, CDR2 FQNNGV. Trimming cost V 5 bases and J 7 bases; bases outside gene matches: 13. The CDR3 contains 15 residues. The CDR3 sequence: CASSPSGQVTGEQYF. CDR3 nucleotide sequence: TGTGCCAGCAGCCCCTCGGGACAGGTGACGGGGGAGCAGTACTTC.

The V and J genes are TRBV12-3 or TRBV12-4 and TRBJ1-6; no reliable D call. This CDR3 spans 15 amino acids. V was shortened by 4 bases and J by 3 bases, with 10 bases between the two germline ends. CDR3: CASSSPPYYNSPLHF. DNA of the CDR3: TGTGCCAGCAGTTCCCCGCCTTACTATAATTCACCCCTCCACTTT.

The chain is built from TRBV7-8 and TRBJ2-7; TRBD1 matches 9 bases. Germline trimming cut 1 base from V and 5 bases from J; bases unmatched to any gene: 9. This CDR3 comprises 16 residues. The germline gives CDR1 SGHVS, CDR2 FQNEAQ. CDR3 region: CASSLDSGTGGHEQYF. CDR3 bases: TGTGCCAGCAGCTTAGATTCCGGTACAGGGGGCCACGAGCAGTACTTC.

The chain combines TRBV27 with TRBJ2-3; D tentatively reads TRBD1 or TRBD2 (5 bases each). The CDR3 contains 15 residues. Germline CDR1 is MNHEY and CDR2 is SMNVEV (reference sequence). V lost 6 bases, J lost 2 bases, and 15 bases lay in between. CDR3 in DNA: TGTGCCAGCAGCAAAGCAGTGGGGGACACAGATACGCAGTATTTT. Amino acids: CASSKAVGDTDTQYF.

The chain recombines TRBV5-6 with TRBJ1-2; D ambiguous. This CDR3 has 15 residues. Germline loops: CDR1 SGHDT, CDR2 YYEEEE. V was trimmed by 0 bases and J by 4 bases, leaving 13 bases between them. For the CDR3, the DNA is TGTGCCAGCAGCTTGGGCACCACTCGGGTCTATGGCTACACCTTC. This gives the protein CASSLGTTRVYGYTF.

V usage is TRBV5-1 and J usage is TRBJ2-1, with TRBD2 as a possible D gene (7 bases). CDR1 and CDR2 (germline): SGHRS, YFSETQ. The CDR3 spans 16 residues. Trimming removed 4 bases from V and 8 bases from J, with 22 bases in between. CDR3 sequence: CASSPPGGGFIDEQFF. DNA of the CDR3: TGCGCCAGCAGCCCCCCTGGCGGGGGCTTTATAGATGAGCAGTTCTTC.

CDR3 protein: CASSLFKFRDDYTF. CDR3 DNA: TGTGCCAGCAGTTTATTTAAATTCAGGGACGACTACACCTTC. The chain combines TRBV28 with TRBJ1-2; the D gene is possibly TRBD1 (5 bases). The germline CDR1 and CDR2 sequences are MDHEN and SYDVKM. V lost 1 base, J lost 10 bases, and 16 bases lay in between. CDR3 length: 14 amino acids.

The chain carries TRBV7-6 and TRBJ2-1; D is possibly TRBD1 or TRBD2 (5 bases each). The CDR3 loop spans 16 amino acids. The germline CDR1 and CDR2 sequences are SGHVS and FNYEAQ. The V and J ends lost 0 bases and 0 bases respectively, with 9 bases between them. DNA for the CDR3: TGTGCCAGCAGCTTAGCTGGGGGTTTCTCCTACAATGAGCAGTTCTTC. Translated, it gives CASSLAGGFSYNEQFF.

A few counts support this clonotype. The J gene is TRBJ2-1, the V gene TRBV11-2; TRBD2 aligns across 10 bases. Trimming removed 2 bases from V and 4 bases from J; junction bases left unmatched: 2. The germline gives CDR1 SGHAT, CDR2 FQNNGV. The CDR3 sequence is 15 residues long. The CDR3 here is CASSLLAGVYNEQFF. The CDR3 nucleotides are TGTGCCAGCAGCTTACTAGCGGGAGTTTACAATGAGCAGTTCTTC. Full variable domain (rest looked up from reference TRBV11-2 and TRBJ2-1): EAGVAQSPRYKIIEKRQSVAFWCNPISGHATLYWYQQILGQGPKLLIQFQNNGVVDDSQLPKDRFSAERLKGVDSTLKIQPAKLEDSAVYLCASSLLAGVYNEQFFGPGTRLTVL.

This clonotype was counted a single time. V is TRBV7-9 and J is TRBJ2-5, with D tentatively TRBD1 (6 bases). Germline CDR1 reads SEHNR; CDR2 reads FQNEAQ (reference sequence). The germline V and J ends were trimmed by 5 bases and 4 bases, with 23 bases remaining between them. The CDR3 contains 17 residues. CDR3 in amino acids: CASSLPTGLPGGETQYF. The CDR3 nucleotides read TGTGCCAGCAGCCTGCCGACAGGACTCCCTGGGGGAGAGACCCAGTACTTC.

CDR3 sequence: CSARMADPDTQYF. For the CDR3, the DNA is TGCAGTGCTAGAATGGCGGACCCAGATACGCAGTATTTT. The chain carries TRBV20-1 and TRBJ2-3; D gene ambiguous. Trimming pared 2 bases from V and 4 bases from J, leaving 10 bases between. Looked up from germline, CDR1 is DFQATT and CDR2 is SNEGSKA (reference sequence). The CDR3 length is 13 residues.

This clonotype appeared a few times. The chain is built from TRBV10-3 and TRBJ2-5; TRBD2 aligns across 9 bases. The germline V gene encodes CDR1 ENHRY and CDR2 SYGVKD. The CDR3 loop spans 13 amino acids. Trimming removed 8 bases from V and 2 bases from J; junction bases left unmatched: 3. As DNA, the CDR3 is TGTGCCATCGGCGGGGGGGCACAAGAGACCCAGTACTTC. This encodes CAIGGGAQETQYF.

The chain is built from TRBV10-3 and TRBJ2-5; D may correspond to TRBD1 or TRBD2 (5 bases each). Germline lookup yields CDR1 ENHRY and CDR2 SYGVKD. With 4 bases removed from V and 2 bases from J, the gap between germline ends came to 8 bases. The CDR3 is made up of 13 amino acids. In DNA form, the CDR3 reads TGTGCCATCAGTGGTGGGGGTCAAGAGACCCAGTACTTC. Protein product: CAISGGGQETQYF.

The chain combines TRBV7-3 with TRBJ2-3; 9 bases fit TRBD2. Germline lookup yields CDR1 SGHTA and CDR2 FQGTGA. This CDR3 spans 18 amino acids. V shed 5 bases and J 0 bases; nucleotides not matched to a gene: 12. The CDR3 is CASSPLRALAGSTDTQYF. The CDR3 bases are TGTGCCAGCAGCCCCCTAAGGGCCCTAGCGGGGAGCACAGATACGCAGTATTTT. Supplemented by reference TRBV7-3 and TRBJ2-3, the full variable domain reads GAGVSQTPSNKVTEKGKYVELRCDPISGHTALYWYRQSLGQGPEFLIYFQGTGAADDSGLPNDRFFAVRPEGSVSTLKIQRTERGDSAVYLCASSPLRALAGSTDTQYFGPGTRLTVL.

V is TRBV20-1 and J is TRBJ2-3; 10 nucleotides agree with TRBD2. This CDR3 has 15 amino acids. V lost 4 bases, J lost 2 bases, and 6 bases stayed unmatched. CDR1 is DFQATT and CDR2 is SNEGSKA in the germline V gene (reference sequence). CDR3 nucleotides: TGCAGTGCTACTCCACTAGCGGGGCTCACAGATACGCAGTATTTT. Protein: CSATPLAGLTDTQYF.

The V gene is TRBV2, the J gene TRBJ2-3; TRBD1 matches 9 bases. Germline CDR1 is SNHLY and CDR2 is FYNNEI. V trimming: 3 bases; J trimming: 2 bases; junction bases outside the gene matches: 3. This CDR3 comprises 15 residues. CDR3 coding DNA: TGTGCCAGCAGTGAGGGACAGGGACCCACAGATACGCAGTATTTT. This encodes CASSEGQGPTDTQYF.

This rearrangement joins TRBV4-1 to TRBJ1-4; D gene ambiguous. V shed 3 bases and J shed 4 bases, with 9 bases lying between them. Germline V CDR1 and CDR2: MGHRA, YSYEKL. This CDR3 has 14 amino acids. This CDR3 is CASSHEGRNEKLFF. DNA for the CDR3: TGCGCCAGCAGCCATGAGGGTCGTAATGAAAAACTGTTTTTT.